This T cell receptor beta chain was profiled in a study of T cell changes during pregnancy in multiple sclerosis. Germline V CDR1 and CDR2: MNHEY, SMNVEV (reference sequence). The CDR3 sequence is 13 residues long. Trimming left V 3 bases short and J 6 bases short, with 12 bases between. The repertoire was sequenced with immunoSEQ multiplex PCR; TCRdb's copy has only in-frame clones and lacks some. The sample has around 24,000 clones, roughly 88% seen once; the top ten hold around 8%. The chain has TRBV27 and TRBJ2-7; weak D call: TRBD1 (6 bases). The sequence came from a female donor in good health, enrolled as a control in a pregnancy study. Specimen: CD8+ T cells from peripheral blood mononuclear cells, collected in the first trimester of pregnancy. CDR3 bases: TGTGCCAGCAGTTTGGGCAGGGGCCCCGAGCAGTACTTC. Translated: CASSLGRGPEQYF.